The 28 T cell receptor beta chains below come from one sample, sequenced in a study of cytomegalovirus exposure and HLA in healthy donors. PCR amplification relied on 60 Vbeta primers (plus 13 Jbeta primers). Produced via immunoSEQ multiplex PCR; TCRdb's table is partial and in-frame only. The sample comprises fewer than 150,000 clones, approximately 80% of which are singletons, and 3.5% to 4% rests with the top ten. The sequenced sample consisted of PBMCs. These receptors originate from a human donor in good health.

V is TRBV6-1 and J is TRBJ1-4, with 9 bases fitting TRBD1. This CDR3 is 13 amino acids long. The germline V gene encodes CDR1 MNHNS and CDR2 SASEGT. J was trimmed by 8 bases and V by 10 bases; bases with no gene match: 8. The chain's CDR3 is CATKGTGREKLFF. The DNA of the CDR3 is TGTGCCACCAAAGGGACAGGGCGGGAAAAACTGTTTTTT.

There are a few counts of this clone. J is TRBJ2-1 and V is TRBV6-1, with 7 bases identical to TRBD1. The CDR3 totals 16 residues. With 4 bases clipped from V and 10 bases from J, the junction kept 16 bases outside the gene matches. CDR1 and CDR2 from the germline V gene are MNHNS and SASEGT. The CDR3 loop reads CASSVKPGTESGEQFF. CDR3 DNA sequence: TGTGCCAGCAGTGTAAAACCCGGGACAGAGAGTGGGGAGCAGTTCTTC.

The chain joins TRBV6-1 to TRBJ1-5; D is ambiguous. V lost 3 bases to trimming and J lost 5 bases, with 5 bases between them. The CDR3 runs 12 residues. Looked up from germline, CDR1 is MNHNS and CDR2 is SASEGT. CDR3 coding DNA: TGTGCCAGCAGTGAGGGCTATCAGCCCCAGCATTTT. Translating gives CASSEGYQPQHF.

The chain is built from TRBV2 and TRBJ2-3; D may be TRBD1 (5 bases). V was cut by 3 bases and J by 8 bases, with 12 bases left in between. The CDR3 runs to 13 residues. Germline V gives CDR1 SNHLY, CDR2 FYNNEI. The CDR3 region is CASSDSRGRTQYF. CDR3 bases: TGTGCCAGCAGTGATAGTAGGGGTCGTACGCAGTATTTT.

This chain joins TRBV14 and TRBJ1-1, with TRBD1 matching over 7 bases. CDR1 and CDR2 (germline): SGHDN, FVKESK. The CDR3 runs to 15 residues. With 6 bases clipped from V and 1 base from J, the junction kept 8 bases outside the gene matches. CDR3 in amino acids: CASRRTGTANTEAFF. The CDR3 bases are TGTGCCAGCAGGCGGACCGGGACAGCGAACACTGAAGCTTTCTTT.

The V and J genes are TRBV6-4 and TRBJ1-1; D is possibly TRBD1 (6 bases). Between the trimmed V and J ends, which lost 3 bases and 1 base, there was a span of 9 bases. Germline V lookup: CDR1 MRHNA, CDR2 SNTAGT. The CDR3 sequence is 14 residues long. The CDR3 region is CASSEGTPNTEAFF. Written as DNA, the CDR3 is TGTGCCAGCAGTGAGGGGACACCGAACACTGAAGCTTTCTTT.

The rearrangement uses TRBV5-1 and TRBJ2-5; D might be TRBD1 (6 bases). Near its end, the DNA agrees better with TRBJ2-7, so the J call may be wrong. The CDR3 runs 13 residues. Germline lookup yields CDR1 SGHRS and CDR2 YFSETQ. CDR3 nucleotide sequence: TGCGCCAGCAGACGAGGACAGATCTACGAGCAGTACTTC. Encoded protein: CASRRGQIYEQYF.

The chain has TRBV5-1 and TRBJ2-5; 11 nucleotides line up with TRBD2. The J call may be in error: the DNA end matches TRBJ2-7 better. The CDR3 sequence is 16 residues long. Germline V CDR1 and CDR2: SGHRS, YFSETQ. This chain's CDR3 is CASSLGAGTSGYEQYF. CDR3 DNA: TGCGCCAGCAGCTTGGGGGCCGGGACTAGCGGCTACGAGCAGTACTTC.

CDR3 in amino acids: CASRLVVYEQYF. The CDR3 DNA sequence: TGTGCCAGCAGGCTAGTCGTCTACGAGCAGTACTTC. V gene TRBV6-1 combines with J gene TRBJ2-7, with D uncertain. The CDR3 covers 12 residues. From germline, CDR1 is MNHNS and CDR2 SASEGT. Trimming removed 6 bases from V and 3 bases from J, with 9 bases in between.

V usage is TRBV28 and J usage is TRBJ1-2; tentative D call: TRBD1 (6 bases). V shed 2 bases and J shed 3 bases, with 16 bases lying between them. The CDR3 runs to 16 residues. CDR1 and CDR2 (germline): MDHEN, SYDVKM. CDR3 nucleotides: TGTGCCAGCAGTTTACCCCCCCAGGGGTTGTACTATGGCTACACCTTC. Its translation: CASSLPPQGLYYGYTF.

The chain's CDR3 is CASRGQGGPQHF. The CDR3 region has the DNA TGTGCCAGTCGCGGACAGGGCGGCCCCCAGCATTTT. This chain joins TRBV19 and TRBJ1-5; 8 nucleotides agree with TRBD1. The CDR3 consists of 12 residues. Per germline, CDR1 LNHDA and CDR2 SQIVND (reference sequence). V shed 8 bases and J 10 bases; nucleotides not matched to a gene: 7.

This clone was counted a few times. V is TRBV7-2 and J is TRBJ1-1, with 7 bases that match TRBD1. Trimming removed 3 bases from V and 11 bases from J; junction bases left unmatched: 3. Germline V CDR1 and CDR2: SGHTA, FQGNSA. The CDR3 length is 11 residues. The CDR3 nucleotides are TGTGCCAGCAGCTTGGACAGGACGGCTTTCTTT. Its translation is CASSLDRTAFF.

This clone was seen more than once but under ten times. The chain links TRBV27 to TRBJ2-7; 7 bases match TRBD2. The CDR3 length is 16 residues. V lost 5 bases and J lost 0; bases outside the gene matches: 10. Germline V gives CDR1 MNHEY, CDR2 SMNVEV (reference sequence). The CDR3 DNA sequence: TGTGCCAGCAGTGCGGGGGAGGGCCGAAGCTCCTACGAGCAGTACTTC. As protein: CASSAGEGRSSYEQYF.

This clone was found a few times. The chain employs TRBV6-5 and TRBJ1-6; possible D gene TRBD1, 6 bases. Deletions cut 5 bases from V and 0 bases from J, with 8 bases between. Germline CDR1 is MNHEY and CDR2 is SVGAGI. There are 15 residues in the CDR3. CDR3 nucleotides: TGTGCCAGCAGTCAGGGGCCCTCCTATAATTCACCCCTCCACTTT. Its translation is CASSQGPSYNSPLHF.

The rearrangement joins TRBV30 to TRBJ1-1, with TRBD1 matching over 9 bases. V was clipped by 3 bases and J by 4 bases; unmatched bases: 6. The CDR3 length is 14 residues. Germline lookup yields CDR1 GTSNPN and CDR2 SVGIG (reference sequence). CDR3 nucleotide sequence: TGTGCCTGGAGCTCGACAGGGGGGACCACTGAAGCTTTCTTT. This gives the protein CAWSSTGGTTEAFF.

This clone was detected once. V is TRBV4-1 and J is TRBJ2-7; D is possibly TRBD2 (6 bases). Germline-derived CDR1 and CDR2 are MGHRA and YSYEKL. Trimming took off 0 bases at V and 4 bases at J, with 10 bases between the two ends. CDR3 length equals 14 residues. The CDR3: CASSQEWGGYEQYF. The CDR3 region has the DNA TGCGCCAGCAGCCAAGAATGGGGAGGTTACGAGCAGTACTTC.

V is TRBV10-3 and J is TRBJ1-6; TRBD1 might be the D (6 bases). The CDR3 length is 13 residues. Germline lookup yields CDR1 ENHRY and CDR2 SYGVKD. V was pared by 6 bases and J by 7 bases, with 10 bases between. The CDR3 DNA reads TGTGCCATCAGGACCACAGGGAATTCACCCCTCCACTTT. Translation: CAIRTTGNSPLHF.

The V call is TRBV11-3, the J call TRBJ1-3, with 9 nucleotides matching TRBD1. Germline V lookup: CDR1 SGHNT, CDR2 YENEEA. The CDR3 is 17 amino acids. V was clipped by 5 bases and J by 1 base; unmatched bases: 9. The CDR3 region has the DNA TGTGCCAGCAGCGCCCACCGGGACAGGGTGTCTGGAAACACCATATATTTT. Translated: CASSAHRDRVSGNTIYF. The full variable domain, with the rest looked up from reference TRBV11-3 and TRBJ1-3, is EAGVVQSPRYKIIEKKQPVAFWCNPISGHNTLYWYLQNLGQGPELLIRYENEEAVDDSQLPKDRFSAERLKGVDSTLKIQPAELGDSAVYLCASSAHRDRVSGNTIYFGEGSWLTVV.

This chain uses TRBV10-1 with TRBJ2-7; TRBD1 aligns across 8 bases. V shed 4 bases and J 6 bases; nucleotides not matched to a gene: 2. The CDR3 length is 12 residues. CDR1 and CDR2 (germline): WNHNN, SYGVQD (reference sequence). The CDR3 loop reads CASSADRVEQYF. The DNA for the CDR3 is TGCGCCAGCAGTGCGGACAGGGTCGAGCAGTACTTC.

The chain is built from TRBV2 and TRBJ1-2, with D possibly being TRBD1 (5 bases). This CDR3 has 16 amino acids. Trimming cost V 0 bases and J 3 bases, with 14 bases left between them. The V gene's germline CDR1 is SNHLY and CDR2 FYNNEI. The CDR3, as DNA: TGTGCCAGCAGTGAAGCCCCCGCGGGGCCAGACTATGGCTACACCTTC. It translates to CASSEAPAGPDYGYTF.

The sample holds one count of this clone. The rearrangement uses TRBV5-8 and TRBJ1-4; tentatively, D is TRBD1 (6 bases). This CDR3 has 17 residues. Germline V gene data show CDR1 as SGHTS and CDR2 as YDEGEE. V was clipped by 3 bases and J by 3 bases, with 18 bases between them. Written as DNA, the CDR3 is TGTGCCAGCAGCTCGCACGAGGGGGACCCCGCTAATGAAAAACTGTTTTTT. Translated: CASSSHEGDPANEKLFF.

The chain recombines TRBV5-4 with TRBJ2-3; 9 bases map to TRBD1. This CDR3 is 16 amino acids long. Trimming removed 3 bases from V and 3 bases from J; junction bases left unmatched: 8. Per germline, CDR1 SGHNT and CDR2 YYREEE (reference sequence). The CDR3 nucleotides read TGTGCCAGCAGCTGGGTTACTGGGACAGGGACAGATACGCAGTATTTT. It is translated as CASSWVTGTGTDTQYF.

Concerning this clone: The junction differs from germline at one of its ends, possibly a read error. The J gene is TRBJ2-6, the V gene TRBV6-7; TRBD1 matches 7 bases. TRBV6-7 is flagged as an ORF with uncertain function. The CDR3 has 19 residues. CDR3 bases: TGTGCCAGCAGTTACCCTATTAAGGACAGGATCTCTGGGGCCAACGGCCTGACTTTC. Amino acid sequence: CASSYPIKDRISGANGLTF.

The chain carries TRBV7-9 and TRBJ2-1; the D gene is possibly TRBD1 (8 bases). The V end was cut by 5 bases, the J end by 4 bases, with 15 bases between. In germline, CDR1 is SEHNR, CDR2 FQNEAQ (reference sequence). CDR3 size: 15 residues. The CDR3 nucleotides are TGTGCCAGCAGCATACAGGGGGGAGGGTACAATGAGCAGTTCTTC. This gives the protein CASSIQGGGYNEQFF.

The V gene is TRBV9, the J gene TRBJ2-2; D possibly corresponds to TRBD2 (6 bases). The germline V and J ends were trimmed by 1 base and 5 bases, with 12 bases remaining between them. The germline V gene encodes CDR1 SGDLS and CDR2 YYNGEE. The CDR3 runs to 15 residues. The CDR3 protein is CASSVRASETGELFF. DNA of the CDR3: TGTGCCAGCAGCGTAAGGGCTAGCGAAACCGGGGAGCTGTTTTTT.

The V gene is TRBV4-2, the J gene TRBJ2-5, with 11 bases that match TRBD1. Germline V gene sequence: CDR1 LGHNA, CDR2 YNFKEQ. CDR3 length: 15 residues. After removal of 1 base from V and 5 bases from J, the junction contained 3 bases not matched to a gene. The CDR3 protein is CASSQGTGGRETQYF. CDR3 DNA sequence: TGTGCCAGCAGCCAAGGGACAGGGGGCAGGGAGACCCAGTACTTC.

This clone was detected only once. This rearrangement joins TRBV11-3 to TRBJ2-7; D may be TRBD1 (6 bases). This CDR3 spans 12 amino acids. V was trimmed by 5 bases and J by 4 bases, leaving 9 bases between them. Germline loops: CDR1 SGHNT, CDR2 YENEEA. CDR3 in amino acids: CASSPTGYEQYF. As DNA, the CDR3 is TGTGCCAGCAGCCCTACAGGGTACGAGCAGTACTTC.

This clone was counted between two and nine times. The rearrangement joins TRBV28 to TRBJ1-5; the D gene is possibly TRBD1 (5 bases). Deletions cut 2 bases from V and 9 bases from J, with 11 bases between. The CDR3 consists of 13 residues. Per germline, CDR1 MDHEN and CDR2 SYDVKM. DNA of the CDR3: TGTGCCAGCAGTTTAGGGCCCCAGGGGCCCCAGCATTTT. Its protein is CASSLGPQGPQHF. The variable domain in full, with the rest retrieved from reference TRBV28 and TRBJ1-5, is DVKVTQSSRYLVKRTGEKVFLECVQDMDHENMFWYRQDPGLGLRLIYFSYDVKMKEKGDIPEGYSVSREKKERFSLILESASTNQTSMYLCASSLGPQGPQHFGDGTRLSIL.